Below, one T cell receptor beta chain is given with its context. The sample originates from a study of cytomegalovirus exposure and HLA in healthy donors. The PCR had 60 Vbeta and 13 Jbeta primers. The table came from immunoSEQ multiplex PCR; TCRdb's copy has only in-frame clones and leaves some out. The ten top clones account for 3% to 3.5%, within a sample of 30,000 to 35,000 clones. With 1 base clipped from V and 6 bases from J, the junction kept 12 bases outside the gene matches. The CDR3 has 18 amino acids. CDR1 and CDR2 (germline): SGHDN, FVKESK. The sequenced material came from PBMCs. The chain uses TRBV14 and TRBJ2-1, with 10 nucleotides matching TRBD2. The receptor's source is a woman aged 40 to 55 in good health and CMV-seropositive. The CDR3 DNA reads as TGTGCCAGCAGCCAAGTTACTAGCGGGACGGTGGCGCCCAATGAGCAGTTCTTC. Translation gives CASSQVTSGTVAPNEQFF.